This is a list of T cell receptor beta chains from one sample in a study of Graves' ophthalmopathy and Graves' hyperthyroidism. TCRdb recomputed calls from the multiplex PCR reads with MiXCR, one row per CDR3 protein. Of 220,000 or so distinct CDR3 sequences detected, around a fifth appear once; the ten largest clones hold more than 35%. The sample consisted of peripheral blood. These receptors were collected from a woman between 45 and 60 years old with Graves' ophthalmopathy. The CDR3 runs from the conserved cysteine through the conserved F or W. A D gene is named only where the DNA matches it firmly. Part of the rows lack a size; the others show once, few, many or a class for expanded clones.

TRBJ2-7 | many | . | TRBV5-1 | CASSLSGSRYEQYF | TGCGCCAGCAGCTTGTCCGGGAGTCGATACGAGCAGTACTTC
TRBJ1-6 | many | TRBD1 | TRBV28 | CASSSGTVNNSPLHF | TGTGCCAGCAGTTCCGGGACAGTTAATAATTCACCCCTCCACTTT
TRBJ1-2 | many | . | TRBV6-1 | CASSQELGGIYGYTF | TGTGCCAGCAGTCAAGAACTAGGAGGAATCTATGGCTACACCTTC
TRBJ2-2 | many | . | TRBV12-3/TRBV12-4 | CASSRPRGELFF | TGTGCCAGCAGCCGCCCCCGGGGGGAGCTGTTTTTT
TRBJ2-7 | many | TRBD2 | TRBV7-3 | CASSPSTSGRGEQYF | TGTGCCAGCAGCCCCTCGACTAGCGGGAGGGGGGAGCAGTACTTC
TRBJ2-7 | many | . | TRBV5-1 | CASSPRLGEQYF | TGCGCCAGCAGCCCCCGACTAGGCGAGCAGTACTTC
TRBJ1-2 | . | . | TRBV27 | CASSFRGGPYGYTF | TGTGCCAGCAGTTTCCGCGGGGGACCGTATGGCTACACCTTC
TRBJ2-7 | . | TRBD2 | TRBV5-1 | CASSPGLATHKGGEQYF | TGCGCCAGCAGCCCGGGACTAGCGACCCACAAGGGGGGCGAGCAGTACTTC
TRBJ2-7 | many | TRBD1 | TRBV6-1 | CASIPTGQGAREQYF | TGTGCCAGCATTCCAACGGGACAGGGGGCTAGGGAGCAGTACTTC
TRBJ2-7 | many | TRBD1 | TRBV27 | CASSTLWDSWPYEQYF | TGTGCCAGCAGTACCCTATGGGACAGCTGGCCCTACGAGCAGTACTTC
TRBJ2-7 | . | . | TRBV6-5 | CASSYSTSGHYEQYF | TGTGCCAGCAGTTACTCGACTTCTGGGCACTACGAGCAGTACTTC
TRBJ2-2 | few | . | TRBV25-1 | CVSSSLSPYTGELFF | TGTGTCAGCAGTTCCCTCAGTCCTTACACCGGGGAGCTGTTTTTT
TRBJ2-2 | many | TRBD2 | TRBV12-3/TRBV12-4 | CASSPGGEGTGELFF | TGTGCCAGCAGCCCCGGGGGGGAGGGAACCGGGGAGCTGTTTTTT
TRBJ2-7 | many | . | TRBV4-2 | CASSQDRGGYYEQYF | TGTGCCAGCAGCCAAGATAGGGGAGGATACTACGAGCAGTACTTC
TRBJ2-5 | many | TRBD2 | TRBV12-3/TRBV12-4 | CASSIAGGPWETQYF | TGTGCCAGCAGCATAGCGGGAGGGCCGTGGGAGACCCAGTACTTC
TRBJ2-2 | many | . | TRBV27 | CASSLSRANTGELFF | TGTGCCAGCAGTTTATCCAGGGCCAACACCGGGGAGCTGTTTTTT
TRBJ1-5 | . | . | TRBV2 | CASSEVGARQPQHF | TGTGCCAGCAGTGAAGTGGGGGCTCGGCAGCCCCAGCATTTT
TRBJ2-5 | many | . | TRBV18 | CASSPPLQETQYF | TGTGCCAGCTCACCTCCCCTGCAAGAGACCCAGTACTTC
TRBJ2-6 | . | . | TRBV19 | CASSPRTTSGANVLTF | TGTGCCAGTAGTCCCCGGACTACCTCTGGGGCCAACGTCCTGACTTTC
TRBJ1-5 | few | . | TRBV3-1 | CASSLGRSGQPQHF | TGTGCCAGCAGCCTGGGACGATCAGGACAGCCCCAGCATTTT
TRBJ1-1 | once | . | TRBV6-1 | CASSELGGAFF | TGTGCCAGCAGTGAACTCGGGGGAGCTTTCTTT
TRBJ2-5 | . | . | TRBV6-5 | CASSSDRRRETQYF | TGTGCCAGCAGTTCGGACCGAAGAAGGGAGACCCAGTACTTC
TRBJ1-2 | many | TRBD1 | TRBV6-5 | CASSYPPDRGSYGYTF | TGTGCCAGCAGTTACCCACCGGACAGGGGTTCCTATGGCTACACCTTC
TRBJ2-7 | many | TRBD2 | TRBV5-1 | CASSLAFGREWYEQYF | TGCGCCAGCAGCTTGGCGTTCGGGAGGGAATGGTACGAGCAGTACTTC
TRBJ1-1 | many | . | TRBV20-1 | CSASWGPTNTEAFF | TGCAGTGCTAGCTGGGGGCCGACGAACACTGAAGCTTTCTTT
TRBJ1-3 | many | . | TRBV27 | CASSFQAGNTIYF | TGTGCCAGCAGTTTTCAGGCTGGAAACACCATATATTTT
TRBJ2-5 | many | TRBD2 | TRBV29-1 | CSGGLAGVGSERETQYF | TGCAGCGGGGGACTAGCGGGAGTCGGATCGGAAAGGGAGACCCAGTACTTC
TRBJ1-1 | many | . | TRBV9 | CASSVSAGDFLNTEAFF | TGTGCCAGCAGCGTATCTGCGGGAGACTTTCTGAACACTGAAGCTTTCTTT
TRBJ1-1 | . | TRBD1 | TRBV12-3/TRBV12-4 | CASTLTGAGTEAFF | TGTGCCAGCACACTAACAGGGGCCGGCACTGAAGCTTTCTTT
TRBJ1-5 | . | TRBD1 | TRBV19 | CASGSDRGRGQPQHF | TGTGCCAGTGGTTCCGACAGGGGGCGCGGACAGCCCCAGCATTTT
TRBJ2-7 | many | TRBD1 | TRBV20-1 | CSALGQMDEQYF | TGCAGTGCCTTGGGACAGATGGACGAGCAGTACTTC
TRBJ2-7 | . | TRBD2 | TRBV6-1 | CASSTGLAGDRQYF | TGTGCCAGCAGTACCGGACTAGCGGGAGACAGGCAGTACTTC
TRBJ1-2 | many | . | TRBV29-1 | CSVFGGYGYTF | TGCAGCGTTTTTGGGGGCTATGGCTACACCTTC
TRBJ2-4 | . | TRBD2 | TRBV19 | CASSKLAGVKLAKNIQYF | TGTGCCAGTAGTAAACTAGCGGGAGTAAAATTAGCCAAAAACATTCAGTACTTC
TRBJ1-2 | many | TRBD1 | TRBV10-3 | CAISPSDRDRFTF | TGTGCCATCAGTCCTTCCGACAGGGATCGGTTCACCTTC
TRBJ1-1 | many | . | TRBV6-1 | CASRSHLNTEAFF | TGTGCCAGCAGAAGTCATTTGAACACTGAAGCTTTCTTT
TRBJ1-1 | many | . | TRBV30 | CAWSVEGRTEAFF | TGTGCCTGGAGTGTGGAGGGAAGGACTGAAGCTTTCTTT
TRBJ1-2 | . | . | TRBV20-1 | CSAVPGNYGYNF | TGCAGTGCCGTCCCGGGGAACTATGGCTACAACTTC
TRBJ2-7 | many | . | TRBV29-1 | CSVHGSGAYEQYF | TGCAGCGTTCACGGGTCCGGGGCCTACGAGCAGTACTTC
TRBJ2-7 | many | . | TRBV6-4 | CASSGPSVHEQYF | TGTGCCAGCAGTGGCCCTAGCGTCCACGAGCAGTACTTC
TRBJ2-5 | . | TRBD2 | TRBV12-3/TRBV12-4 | CASSSSGRYGETQYF | TGTGCCAGCAGTTCTAGCGGGAGATACGGGGAGACCCAGTACTTC
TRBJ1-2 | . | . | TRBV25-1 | CASSEYHQGGYTF | TGTGCCAGCAGTGAATATCATCAGGGTGGCTACACCTTC
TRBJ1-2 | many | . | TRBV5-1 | CASRPTIGPNYGYTF | TGCGCCAGCAGACCGACAATAGGCCCGAACTATGGCTACACCTTC
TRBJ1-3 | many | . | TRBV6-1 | CASREQGVGGNTIYF | TGTGCCAGCAGAGAACAGGGAGTAGGTGGAAACACCATATATTTT
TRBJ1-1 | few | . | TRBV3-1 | CASSQTELNTEAFF | TGTGCCAGCAGCCAAACAGAACTGAACACTGAAGCTTTCTTT
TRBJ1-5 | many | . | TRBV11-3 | CASSREGGVGQPQHF | TGTGCCAGCAGCCGTGAGGGGGGGGTCGGACAGCCCCAGCATTTT
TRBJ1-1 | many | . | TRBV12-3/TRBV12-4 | CASSASGGTEAFF | TGTGCCAGCAGTGCATCCGGGGGAACTGAAGCTTTCTTT
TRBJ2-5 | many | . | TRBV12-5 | CASGFGVETQYF | TGTGCTAGTGGTTTCGGGGTGGAGACCCAGTACTTC
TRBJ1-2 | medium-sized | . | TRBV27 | CASSLGVGGANYGYTF | TGTGCCAGCAGTTTAGGGGTCGGCGGGGCTAACTATGGCTACACCTTC
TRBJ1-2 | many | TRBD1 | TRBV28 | CASSLIQGAGFGGYTF | TGTGCCAGCAGTTTGATACAGGGGGCCGGTTTCGGGGGCTACACCTTC
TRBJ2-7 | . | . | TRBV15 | CATSSNSGTSPYEQYF | TGTGCCACCAGCAGCAATAGCGGAACGAGCCCCTACGAGCAGTACTTC